These 22 T cell receptor beta chains share one sample of origin, sequenced in a study of blood T cell repertoires in COVID-19. The assay was immunoSEQ multiplex PCR, and TCRdb's table has in-frame clones only and misses some. The data hold tens of thousands of clones, with more than 65% observed a single time. Input material: peripheral blood. All receptors come from a man aged 50 to 60 with acute or convalescent COVID-19.

This sequence joins TRBV7-2 and TRBJ2-1; 8 bases are a match to TRBD2. CDR3 size: 17 residues. CDR1 is SGHTA, CDR2 FQGNSA, per germline. V dropped 3 bases and J dropped 9; count of bases not matched to a gene: 16. The CDR3 DNA reads TGTGCCAGCAGCTTCGTCATCGGCGGGGGGCCTGCGGGTGAGCAGTTCTTC. Translating it yields CASSFVIGGGPAGEQFF.

The V gene is TRBV5-5, the J gene TRBJ1-2, with D unresolved. Trimming removed 2 bases from V and 8 bases from J, with 13 bases in between. The CDR3 length is 13 residues. Per germline, CDR1 SGHKS and CDR2 YYEKEE (reference sequence). CDR3 protein: CASSLSGWEGYTF. For the CDR3, the DNA is TGTGCCAGCAGCTTATCCGGGTGGGAGGGCTACACCTTC.

This chain connects TRBV27 to TRBJ1-4, with 8 bases that match TRBD1. Germline CDR1 reads MNHEY; CDR2 reads SMNVEV (reference sequence). The length of the CDR3 is 17 residues. J gave up 5 bases and V 5 bases, and 13 bases lay outside the gene matches. CDR3 sequence reads: CASSARLQGARNEKLFF. The CDR3 nucleotides read TGTGCCAGCAGTGCGCGACTCCAGGGGGCGCGGAATGAAAAACTGTTTTTT.

The genes are TRBV5-6 and TRBJ2-4; D may be TRBD1 (6 bases). With 2 bases removed from V and 0 bases from J, the gap between germline ends came to 18 bases. Germline V lookup: CDR1 SGHDT, CDR2 YYEEEE. The CDR3 length is 18 residues. The CDR3 coding sequence is TGTGCCAGCAGCTTACCCAGGGGAACGCAGTTAGCCAAAAACATTCAGTACTTC. Its protein is CASSLPRGTQLAKNIQYF.

This clone turned up a few times. The gene calls are TRBV19 and TRBJ1-2; no firm D call. Germline CDR1 and CDR2: LNHDA and SQIVND (reference sequence). This CDR3 contains 12 residues. V was pared by 5 bases and J by 8 bases, with 12 bases between. The CDR3 DNA sequence: TGTGCCAGTAGTTCCCCAGGCGGGGGCTACACCTTC. Protein sequence: CASSSPGGGYTF.

The gene calls are TRBV18 and TRBJ1-2; no reliable D call. Deletions cut 2 bases from V and 2 bases from J, with 6 bases between. Germline V gene sequence: CDR1 KGHSH, CDR2 LQKENI. CDR3 length equals 13 residues. The CDR3 sequence: CASSPGENYGYTF. In DNA form, the CDR3 reads TGTGCCAGCTCACCAGGGGAGAACTATGGCTACACCTTC.

The sample holds one count of this clone. The chain links TRBV7-8 to TRBJ2-3, with 12 bases lining up with TRBD2. V was clipped by 0 bases and J by 4 bases; unmatched bases: 14. From germline, CDR1 is SGHVS and CDR2 FQNEAQ. The CDR3 contains 20 residues. The CDR3 nucleotides are TGTGCCAGCAGCTTAGCGAGGGCTAGCGGGAGGGCCGCTTTCGCAGATACGCAGTATTTT. Amino acid sequence: CASSLARASGRAAFADTQYF.

This rearrangement joins TRBV6-2 or TRBV6-3 to TRBJ1-5; TRBD1 aligns across 7 bases. With 5 bases clipped from V and 5 bases from J, the junction kept 6 bases outside the gene matches. The V gene's germline CDR1 is MNHEY and CDR2 SVGEGT. The CDR3 consists of 14 residues. CDR3 DNA sequence: TGTGCCAGCAGTCTGACAGGGCTCCATCAGCCCCAGCATTTT. This codes for CASSLTGLHQPQHF.

This clone has a single count. The chain couples TRBV10-3 to TRBJ2-6; perhaps TRBD2 as D (5 bases). Trimming shortened V by 8 bases and J by 1 base, and 9 bases separated the two germline ends. Germline V gene lookup returns CDR1 ENHRY and CDR2 SYGVKD. This CDR3 region has 14 residues. The CDR3 here is CAIDGGSGANVLTF. The CDR3 DNA sequence: TGTGCCATCGACGGAGGTTCTGGGGCCAACGTCCTGACTTTC.

V is TRBV5-1 and J is TRBJ2-3; tentative D call: TRBD2 (6 bases). Germline CDR1 and CDR2: SGHRS and YFSETQ. Trimming left V 4 bases short and J 2 bases short, with 14 bases between. This CDR3 region has 15 residues. The CDR3 protein is CASSVSGGPTDTQYF. As DNA, the CDR3 is TGCGCCAGCAGCGTTAGCGGAGGGCCCACAGATACGCAGTATTTT.

The CDR3 spells CASSQAHTDTQYF. As DNA, the CDR3 is TGCGCCAGCAGCCAAGCCCACACAGATACGCAGTATTTT. V gene TRBV4-1 combines with J gene TRBJ2-3, with no clear D. This CDR3 region has 13 residues. From germline, CDR1 is MGHRA and CDR2 YSYEKL. V lost 1 base to trimming and J lost 2 bases, with 4 bases between them.

The V gene is TRBV7-2, the J gene TRBJ2-3; 7 bases align to TRBD1. Germline V gives CDR1 SGHTA, CDR2 FQGNSA. With V trimmed by 6 bases and J by 0 bases, 3 bases remained unmatched. This CDR3 spans 14 amino acids. The CDR3 nucleotides read TGTGCCAGCAGAGGGGGCGGTAGCACAGATACGCAGTATTTT. Protein product: CASRGGGSTDTQYF.

The rearrangement joins TRBV7-3 to TRBJ1-6; D ambiguous. CDR1 SGHTA and CDR2 FQGTGA come from the germline V gene. Deletions cut 3 bases from V and 8 bases from J, with 14 bases between. The CDR3 spans 15 residues. The CDR3 loop is CASSFRPSSDSPLHF. DNA of the CDR3: TGTGCCAGCAGCTTTAGGCCCTCCAGCGATTCACCCCTCCACTTT.

The CDR3 sequence is CASTAGGTEAFF. CDR3 nucleotide sequence: TGTGCCAGCACCGCAGGGGGCACTGAAGCTTTCTTT. The rearrangement joins TRBV12-3 or TRBV12-4 to TRBJ1-1, with 7 bases matching TRBD1. CDR3 length: 12 amino acids. V trimming: 7 bases; J trimming: 4 bases; junction bases outside the gene matches: 3.

CDR3 residues: CASSPRGGGYGYTF. The CDR3 nucleotides are TGTGCCAGCAGCCCGAGGGGAGGGGGCTATGGCTACACCTTC. This rearrangement joins TRBV6-5 to TRBJ1-2; TRBD1 is a possible D gene (6 bases). The ends were cut back, 6 bases at V and 4 bases at J, with 15 bases in the middle. CDR1 and CDR2 (germline): MNHEY, SVGAGI. The CDR3 covers 14 residues.

CDR3 nucleotide sequence: TGTGCCAGCAGCTCGCGACAGGGAGTAAGGACTGAAGCTTTCTTT. Its protein is CASSSRQGVRTEAFF. This chain connects TRBV7-9 to TRBJ1-1, with 7 positions matching TRBD1. There are 15 residues in the CDR3. V shed 4 bases, J shed 5 bases, and the junction held 10 bases outside the gene matches. Germline V lookup: CDR1 SEHNR, CDR2 FQNEAQ (reference sequence).

The chain carries TRBV19 and TRBJ1-2; D is unresolved. Germline V gene data show CDR1 as LNHDA and CDR2 as SQIVND (reference sequence). V shed 4 bases and J shed 4 bases, with 4 bases lying between them. This CDR3 is built from 11 residues. The CDR3 is CASSTSYGYTF. The CDR3, as DNA: TGTGCCAGTAGTACGAGCTATGGCTACACCTTC.

This chain uses TRBV10-3 with TRBJ2-7, with 7 bases aligning to TRBD1. Germline CDR1 reads ENHRY; CDR2 reads SYGVKD. The CDR3 runs to 15 residues. V shed 2 bases, J shed 5 bases, and the junction held 9 bases outside the gene matches. The CDR3 loop is CAISEDRVTRNEQYF. The CDR3, as DNA: TGTGCCATCAGTGAGGACAGGGTCACTCGGAACGAGCAGTACTTC.

The chain is built from TRBV5-6 and TRBJ2-1, with TRBD2 identical over 11 bases. Germline-derived CDR1 and CDR2 are SGHDT and YYEEEE. This CDR3 spans 15 amino acids. The CDR3 loop reads CASGASGRQYNEQFF. CDR3 bases: TGTGCTTCTGGGGCTAGCGGGAGGCAATACAATGAGCAGTTCTTC.

The gene calls are TRBV13 and TRBJ1-2; 10 bases are a match to TRBD1. V gave up 5 bases and J gave up 2 bases; unmatched junction bases: 2. CDR1 is PRHDT, CDR2 FYEKMQ, per germline (reference sequence). The CDR3 loop spans 14 amino acids. In DNA, the CDR3 is TGTGCCAGCAGCCCGGGACAGGGGAACTATGGCTACACCTTC. It codes for CASSPGQGNYGYTF.

J is TRBJ2-7 and V is TRBV5-6; TRBD1 is a possible D gene (6 bases). The germline V gene has CDR1 SGHDT and CDR2 YYEEEE. V was shortened by 2 bases and J by 1 base, with 10 bases between the two germline ends. The CDR3 length is 14 residues. The CDR3: CASSLTGQSYEQYF. In DNA, the CDR3 is TGTGCCAGCAGCTTAACAGGGCAATCCTACGAGCAGTACTTC.

The chain employs TRBV7-8 and TRBJ2-3; unclear D gene. The CDR3 covers 13 residues. CDR1 and CDR2 (germline): SGHVS, FQNEAQ. The V end was cut by 5 bases, the J end by 6 bases, with 12 bases between. This CDR3 reads CASSPRSGDTQYF. The CDR3 DNA reads TGTGCCAGCAGCCCGCGGTCTGGGGATACGCAGTATTTT. The whole variable domain, remainder taken from reference TRBV7-8 and TRBJ2-3, is GAGVSQSPRYKVAKRGQDVALRCDPISGHVSLFWYQQALGQGPEFLTYFQNEAQLDKSGLPSDRFFAERPEGSVSTLKIQRTQQEDSAVYLCASSPRSGDTQYFGPGTRLTVL.